This paragraph covers one T cell receptor (beta chain) sequence. This sequence may be a read error, since a much larger clone differs from it by one base. Germline V CDR1 and CDR2: SQVTM, ANQGSEA. This CDR3 region has 15 residues. These data come from a study of T-cell reconstitution after alpha-beta-depleted transplantation in children. It was with unique molecular identifiers that the TCRbeta library was prepared. TCRdb used MiXCR to reprocess the PCR reads, holding one entry per CDR3 protein. This table has 300,000 to 350,000 distinct CDR3 sequences, around 15% appearing once. The starting material was PBMCs, mostly from graft donor cells, obtained 360 days after TCRalphabeta/CD19-depleted stem cell transplant. This TCR derives from a male patient aged 2 to 9 who had a stem cell transplant for acute lymphoblastic leukemia, so the T cells may come from the graft donor. The chain joins TRBV29-1 to TRBJ2-1; 12 bases map to TRBD2. CDR3 in DNA: TGCAACGTCCGGACCGGGACTAGCGGGCTCAATGAGCAGTTCTTC. Translation gives CNVRTGTSGLNEQFF.